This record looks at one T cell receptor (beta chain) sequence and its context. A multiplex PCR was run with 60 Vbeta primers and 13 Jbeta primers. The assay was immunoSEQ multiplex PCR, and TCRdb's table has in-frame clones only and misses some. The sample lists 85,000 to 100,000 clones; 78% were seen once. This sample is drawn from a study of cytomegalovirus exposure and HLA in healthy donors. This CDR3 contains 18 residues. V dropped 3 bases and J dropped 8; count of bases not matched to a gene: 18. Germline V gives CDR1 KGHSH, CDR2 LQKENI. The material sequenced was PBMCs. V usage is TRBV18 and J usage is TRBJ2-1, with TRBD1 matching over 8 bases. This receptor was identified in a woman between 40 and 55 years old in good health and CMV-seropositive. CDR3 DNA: TGTGCCAGCTCACCCTCCCGGACAGGGTCAGGGAGTTCGCATGAGCAGTTCTTC. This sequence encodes CASSPSRTGSGSSHEQFF.